This T cell receptor beta chain was sequenced in a study of T cell responses to AZD1222 COVID-19 vaccine. Study outcomes and limitations: The donor cohort was predominantly white British with a female majority, and clonal diversity may have been underestimated.

As concerns this clone: Its target is not known.

In germline, CDR1 is MNHEY, CDR2 SMNVEV (reference sequence). With V trimmed by 6 bases and J by 7 bases, 8 bases remained unmatched. The CDR3 covers 13 residues. Clones were sequenced by immunoSEQ multiplex PCR, and TCRdb holds only the in-frame ones, with some missing. The sample has 250,000 to 300,000 clones, 90% to 95% seen once. The TCR originated in an adult who received the AZD1222 COVID-19 vaccine. Specimen: peripheral blood, collected 28 days after the second AZD1222 dose. The genes are TRBV27 and TRBJ2-7, with 8 bases that match TRBD2. The DNA for the CDR3 is TGTGCCAGCAGGGCCGGAACTAGCGGTGAGCAGTACTTC. Its protein is CASRAGTSGEQYF.